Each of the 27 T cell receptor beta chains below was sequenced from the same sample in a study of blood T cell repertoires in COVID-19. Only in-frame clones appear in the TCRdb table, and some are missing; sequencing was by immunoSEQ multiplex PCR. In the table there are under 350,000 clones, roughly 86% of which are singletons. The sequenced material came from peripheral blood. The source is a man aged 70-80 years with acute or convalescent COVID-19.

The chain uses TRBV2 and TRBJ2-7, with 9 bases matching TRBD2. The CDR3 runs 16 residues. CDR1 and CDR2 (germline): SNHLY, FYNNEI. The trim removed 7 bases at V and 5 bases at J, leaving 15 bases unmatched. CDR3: CASTNGVAGGKNEQYF. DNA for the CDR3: TGTGCCAGCACGAATGGGGTGGCGGGGGGGAAAAACGAGCAGTACTTC.

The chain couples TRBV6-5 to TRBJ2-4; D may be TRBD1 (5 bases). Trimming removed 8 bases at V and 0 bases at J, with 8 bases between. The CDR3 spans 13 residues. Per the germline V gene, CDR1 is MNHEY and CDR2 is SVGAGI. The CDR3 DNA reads TGTGCCAGCGGGGCAGGAGCCAAAAACATTCAGTACTTC. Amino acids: CASGAGAKNIQYF.

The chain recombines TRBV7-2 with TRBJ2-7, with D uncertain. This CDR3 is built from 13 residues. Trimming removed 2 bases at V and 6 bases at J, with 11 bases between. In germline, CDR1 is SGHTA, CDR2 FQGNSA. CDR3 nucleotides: TGTGCCAGCAGCTTAACTGAAACTCCCGAGCAGTACTTC. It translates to CASSLTETPEQYF. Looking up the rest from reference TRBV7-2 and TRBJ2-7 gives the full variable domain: GAGVSQSPSNKVTEKGKDVELRCDPISGHTALYWYRQSLGQGLEFLIYFQGNSAPDKSGLPSDRFSAERTGGSVSTLTIQRTQQEDSAVYLCASSLTETPEQYFGPGTRLTVT.

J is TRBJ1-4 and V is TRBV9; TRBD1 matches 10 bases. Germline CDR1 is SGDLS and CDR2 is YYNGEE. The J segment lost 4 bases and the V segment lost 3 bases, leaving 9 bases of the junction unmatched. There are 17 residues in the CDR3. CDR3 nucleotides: TGTGCCAGCAGCGGGACCGGGGACAGGGGAGGTAATGAAAAACTGTTTTTT. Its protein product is CASSGTGDRGGNEKLFF.

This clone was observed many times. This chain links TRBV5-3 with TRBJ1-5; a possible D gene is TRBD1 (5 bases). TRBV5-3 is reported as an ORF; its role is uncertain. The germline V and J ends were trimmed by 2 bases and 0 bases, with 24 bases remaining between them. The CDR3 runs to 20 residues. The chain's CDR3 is CARSFLTGGFPDHSNQPQHF. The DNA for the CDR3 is TGTGCCAGAAGCTTCCTAACGGGGGGATTCCCCGATCATAGCAATCAGCCCCAGCATTTT.

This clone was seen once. This CDR3 is CASRPSRDRVYNEQFF. The CDR3, as DNA: TGTGCCAGCAGACCGTCGCGGGACAGGGTCTACAATGAGCAGTTCTTC. The rearrangement uses TRBV5-4 and TRBJ2-1; 9 bases agree with TRBD1. The CDR3 runs to 16 residues. Unmatched junction bases numbered 9, after V lost 5 bases and J lost 3 bases. Germline CDR1 SGHNT, CDR2 YYREEE (reference sequence).

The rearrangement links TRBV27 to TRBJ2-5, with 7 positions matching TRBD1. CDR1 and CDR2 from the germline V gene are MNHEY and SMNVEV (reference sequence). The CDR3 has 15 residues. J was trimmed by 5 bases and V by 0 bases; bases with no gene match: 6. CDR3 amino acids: CASSLSGGAWETQYF. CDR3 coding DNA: TGTGCCAGCAGTTTATCAGGGGGCGCTTGGGAGACCCAGTACTTC.

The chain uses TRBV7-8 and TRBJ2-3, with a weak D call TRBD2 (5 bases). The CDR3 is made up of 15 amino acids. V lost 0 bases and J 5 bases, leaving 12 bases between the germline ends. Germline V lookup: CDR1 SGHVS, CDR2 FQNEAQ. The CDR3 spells CASSLAASRIDTQYF. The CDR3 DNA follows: TGTGCCAGCAGCTTAGCAGCTAGCAGAATAGATACGCAGTATTTT.

Here the CDR3 reads CASSQEVQGSFLKRAFF. Written as DNA, the CDR3 is TGTGCCAGCAGCCAAGAAGTGCAGGGGTCGTTTTTAAAACGAGCTTTCTTT. This sequence joins TRBV4-2 and TRBJ1-1, with a possible D match to TRBD1 (6 bases). CDR3 length equals 17 residues. The ends were cut back, 0 bases at V and 10 bases at J, with 24 bases in the middle. Germline V gives CDR1 LGHNA, CDR2 YNFKEQ.

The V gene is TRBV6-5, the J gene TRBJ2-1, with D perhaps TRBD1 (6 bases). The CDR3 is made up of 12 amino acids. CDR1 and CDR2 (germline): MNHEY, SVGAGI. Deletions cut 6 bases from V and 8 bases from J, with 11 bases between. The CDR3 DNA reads TGTGCCAGCAGCATGACAGGTTATGAGCAGTTCTTC. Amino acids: CASSMTGYEQFF.

CDR3 sequence (DNA): TGCGCCAGCAGCCAAGATCCCCTACTAGCGGACTCCTACAATGAGCAGTTCTTC. Translation: CASSQDPLLADSYNEQFF. V usage is TRBV4-3 and J usage is TRBJ2-1, with 8 bases aligning to TRBD2. The CDR3 runs 18 residues. Germline V gives CDR1 LGHNA, CDR2 YSLEER. The trim removed 0 bases at V and 0 bases at J, leaving 7 bases unmatched.

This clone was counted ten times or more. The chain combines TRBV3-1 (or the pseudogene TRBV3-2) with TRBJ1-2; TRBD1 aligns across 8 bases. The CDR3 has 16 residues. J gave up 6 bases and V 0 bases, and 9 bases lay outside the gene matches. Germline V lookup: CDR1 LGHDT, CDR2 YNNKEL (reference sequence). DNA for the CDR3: TGTGCCAGCAGCCAAGAAAGGACGGACAGGGCTCATGGCTACACCTTC. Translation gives CASSQERTDRAHGYTF.

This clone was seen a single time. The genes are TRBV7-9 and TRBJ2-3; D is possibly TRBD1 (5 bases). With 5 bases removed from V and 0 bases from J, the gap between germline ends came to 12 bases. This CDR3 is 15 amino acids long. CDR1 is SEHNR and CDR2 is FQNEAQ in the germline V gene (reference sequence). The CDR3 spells CASSPWGISTDTQYF. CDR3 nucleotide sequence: TGTGCCAGCAGCCCATGGGGCATTAGCACAGATACGCAGTATTTT.

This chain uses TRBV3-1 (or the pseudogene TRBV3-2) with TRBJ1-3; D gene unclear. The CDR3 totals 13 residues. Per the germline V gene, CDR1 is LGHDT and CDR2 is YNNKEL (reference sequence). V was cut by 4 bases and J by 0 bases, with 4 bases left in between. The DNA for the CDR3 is TGTGCCAGCAGCCCTTACTCTGGAAACACCATATATTTT. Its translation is CASSPYSGNTIYF.

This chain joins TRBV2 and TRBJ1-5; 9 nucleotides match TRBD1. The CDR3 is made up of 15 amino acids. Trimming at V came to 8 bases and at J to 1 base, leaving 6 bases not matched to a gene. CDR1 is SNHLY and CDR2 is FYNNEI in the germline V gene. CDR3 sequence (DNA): TGTGCCAGCGTATCGGACAGGGGAAGCAATCAGCCCCAGCATTTT. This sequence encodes CASVSDRGSNQPQHF.

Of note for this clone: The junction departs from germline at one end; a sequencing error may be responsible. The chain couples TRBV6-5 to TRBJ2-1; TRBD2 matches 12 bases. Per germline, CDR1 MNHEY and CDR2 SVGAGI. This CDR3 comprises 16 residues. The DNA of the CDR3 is TGTGCCAGCACTTACGGGGGGACTAGCGGGCTAAAAGGGTGGTTCTTC. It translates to CASTYGGTSGLKGWFF.

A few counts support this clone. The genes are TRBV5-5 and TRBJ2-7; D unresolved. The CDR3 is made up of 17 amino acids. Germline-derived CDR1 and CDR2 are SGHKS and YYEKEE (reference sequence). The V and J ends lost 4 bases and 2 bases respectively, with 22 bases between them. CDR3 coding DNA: TGTGCCAGCAGCCCAACCCGGTATCGCAGGCCCCCCTACGAGCAGTACTTC. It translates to CASSPTRYRRPPYEQYF. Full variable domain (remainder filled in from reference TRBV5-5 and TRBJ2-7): DAGVTQSPTHLIKTRGQQVTLRCSPISGHKSVSWYQQVLGQGPQFIFQYYEKEERGRGNFPDRFSARQFPNYSSELNVNALLLGDSALYLCASSPTRYRRPPYEQYFGPGTRLTVT.

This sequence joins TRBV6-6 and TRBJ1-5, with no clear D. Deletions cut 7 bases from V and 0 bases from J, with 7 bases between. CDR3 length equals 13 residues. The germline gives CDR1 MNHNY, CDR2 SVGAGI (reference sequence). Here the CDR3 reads CASTEGSNQPQHF. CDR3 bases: TGTGCCAGCACGGAGGGTAGCAATCAGCCCCAGCATTTT.

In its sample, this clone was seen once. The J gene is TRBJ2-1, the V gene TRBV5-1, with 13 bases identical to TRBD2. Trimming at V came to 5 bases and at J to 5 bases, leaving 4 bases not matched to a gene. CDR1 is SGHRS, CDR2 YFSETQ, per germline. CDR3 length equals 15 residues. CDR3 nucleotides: TGCGCCAGCAGACCACTAGCGGGGGGGGACAATGAGCAGTTCTTC. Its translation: CASRPLAGGDNEQFF.

For the CDR3, the DNA is TGTGCCAGCAGTTTTCCGGGACAGGATCTTACTAACTATGGCTACACCTTC. It codes for CASSFPGQDLTNYGYTF. The genes are TRBV28 and TRBJ1-2; 8 bases agree with TRBD1. Trimming took 3 bases from V and 0 from J; bases not matched to a gene: 9. The length of the CDR3 is 17 residues. In germline, CDR1 is MDHEN, CDR2 SYDVKM.

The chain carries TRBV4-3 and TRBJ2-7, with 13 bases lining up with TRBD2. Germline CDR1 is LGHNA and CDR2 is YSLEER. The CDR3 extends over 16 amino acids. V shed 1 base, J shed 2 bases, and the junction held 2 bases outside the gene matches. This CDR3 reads CASSQGLAGGTYEQYF. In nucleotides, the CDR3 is TGCGCCAGCAGCCAAGGACTAGCGGGGGGTACCTACGAGCAGTACTTC.

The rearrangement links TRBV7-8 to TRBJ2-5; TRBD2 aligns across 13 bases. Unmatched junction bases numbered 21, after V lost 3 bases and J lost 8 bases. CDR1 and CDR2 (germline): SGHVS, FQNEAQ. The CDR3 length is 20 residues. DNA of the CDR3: TGTGCCAGCAGCTTGGGGATGAGGACTAGCGGGAGTAACTCCGGGGCCACCCAGTACTTC. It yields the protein CASSLGMRTSGSNSGATQYF.

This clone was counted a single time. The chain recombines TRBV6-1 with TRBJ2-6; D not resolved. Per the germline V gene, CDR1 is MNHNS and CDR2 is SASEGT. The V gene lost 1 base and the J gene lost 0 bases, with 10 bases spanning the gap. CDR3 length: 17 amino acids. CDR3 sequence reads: CASSEGVRHSGANVLTF. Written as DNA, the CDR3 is TGTGCCAGCAGTGAAGGCGTCAGACACTCTGGGGCCAACGTCCTGACTTTC.

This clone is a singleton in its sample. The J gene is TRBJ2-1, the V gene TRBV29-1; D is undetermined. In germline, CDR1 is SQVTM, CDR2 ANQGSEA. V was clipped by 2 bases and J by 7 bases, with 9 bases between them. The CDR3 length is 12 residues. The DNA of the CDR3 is TGCAGCGTTGAAAAGGCGAGGAATGAGCAGTTCTTC. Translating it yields CSVEKARNEQFF.

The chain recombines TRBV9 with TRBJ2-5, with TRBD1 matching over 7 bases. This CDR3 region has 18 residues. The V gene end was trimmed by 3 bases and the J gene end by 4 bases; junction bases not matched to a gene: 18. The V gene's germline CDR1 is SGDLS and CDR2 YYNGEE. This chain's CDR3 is CASSAYRGRGTELETQYF. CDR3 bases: TGTGCCAGCAGCGCGTATCGAGGTAGAGGGACAGAATTAGAGACCCAGTACTTC.

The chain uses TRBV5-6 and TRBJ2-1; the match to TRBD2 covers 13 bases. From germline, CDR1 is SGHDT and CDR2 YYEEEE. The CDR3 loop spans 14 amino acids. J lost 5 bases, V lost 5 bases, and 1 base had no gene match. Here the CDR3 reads CASRGTSGNNEQFF. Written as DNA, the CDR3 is TGTGCCAGCAGGGGGACTAGCGGGAACAATGAGCAGTTCTTC. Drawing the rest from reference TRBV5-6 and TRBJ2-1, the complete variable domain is DAGVTQSPTHLIKTRGQQVTLRCSPKSGHDTVSWYQQALGQGPQFIFQYYEEEERQRGNFPDRFSGHQFPNYSSELNVNALLLGDSALYLCASRGTSGNNEQFFGPGTRLTVL.

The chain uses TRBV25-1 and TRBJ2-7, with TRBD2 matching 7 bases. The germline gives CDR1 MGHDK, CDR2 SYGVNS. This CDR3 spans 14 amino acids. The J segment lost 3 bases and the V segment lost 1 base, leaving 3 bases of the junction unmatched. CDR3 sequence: CASSEWGRDYEQYF. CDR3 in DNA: TGTGCCAGCAGTGAATGGGGGAGGGACTACGAGCAGTACTTC.